This T cell receptor (beta chain) came from a study of T cell repertoires in cytomegalovirus infection. Study background: Carrying CMV and the relevant HLA type showed in public TCR beta signatures. General observations from the study: CMV-specific TCR beta clonotypes restricted by HLA-C dominated the ex vivo response. CMV carriers with the relevant HLA were identified by cumulative public TCR beta family frequency.

The table lists this clonotype with a few counts. Its antigen remains unknown. TCRdb called the reads again in MiXCR, with one record for every CDR3 protein. The sample lists approximately 590,000 distinct CDR3 sequences, around two fifths seen once, with over 45% in the top ten. This CDR3 is built from 13 residues. The V and J ends lost 3 bases and 6 bases respectively, with 12 bases between them. Germline V gene sequence: CDR1 GTSNPN, CDR2 SVGIG (reference sequence). The clonotype comes from a human donor in good health (CMV status not recorded). Some clones in this sample may be carry-over from other donors' samples. The sequenced sample was cultured PBMCs, obtained from culture after CMV antigen stimulation. The gene calls are TRBV30 and TRBJ2-1; tentatively, D is TRBD2 (6 bases). CDR3 coding DNA: TGTGCCTGGAGCCGGGACTTAACCAATGAGCAGTTCTTC. Translated, it gives CAWSRDLTNEQFF.